This TCR beta chain was found in a study of cytomegalovirus exposure and HLA in healthy donors. Overall study results and limits: On later analysis, the bulk of CMV-associated TCR beta chains appeared to be HLA-restricted. There were some public TCRs occurring in many donors, but most TCR sequences were rare. In presence/absence analyses, roughly uniform sequencing depth across donors was assumed.

In regard to this clone: Antigen unknown.

Primers included in the PCR were 60 Vbeta and 13 Jbeta primers. Data came from immunoSEQ multiplex PCR; TCRdb stores just in-frame clones and leaves some out. The table lists some 180,000 clones, about 85% of them singletons. Each of the donors was a healthy bone marrow donor. This clonotype originated in a girl between 5 and 17 years old in good health and CMV-seropositive. The sequencing sample was made of PBMCs.

The CDR3 sequence: CASSVGASGNPLQETQYF. The CDR3 DNA reads TGTGCCAGCAGCGTTGGGGCTAGCGGGAATCCTTTACAAGAGACCCAGTACTTC. This chain uses TRBV9 with TRBJ2-5; 9 bases are shared with TRBD2. Germline V gene lookup returns CDR1 SGDLS and CDR2 YYNGEE. Trimming cost V 2 bases and J 2 bases; bases outside gene matches: 13. The CDR3 consists of 18 residues.